One T cell receptor (beta chain) is described in this entry. The antigen is undetermined. Primers included in the PCR were 60 Vbeta and 13 Jbeta primers. Profiling relied on immunoSEQ multiplex PCR, and the TCRdb table lists in-frame clones only, not all of them. The table lists 100,000 to 150,000 clones, around 78% of them singletons. The data were taken from a study of cytomegalovirus exposure and HLA in healthy donors. Whole-study context: There were 117 million unique TCR beta sequences, drawn from some 180 million T cells, in an earlier analysis. Study-wide results and caveats: Specificity of three CMV-associated chains for CMV antigens was verified in vitro.

This CDR3 spans 21 amino acids. Germline V gene sequence: CDR1 GTSNPN, CDR2 SVGIG (reference sequence). Healthy donors of bone marrow made up the group. The rearrangement joins TRBV30 to TRBJ2-5; TRBD2 might be the D (6 bases). The J call is doubtful: the DNA matches TRBJ2-7 better. The TCR originated in a woman in her thirties or forties in good health and CMV-seronegative. The source material was PBMCs. The CDR3 sequence is CAWSVLGGVSQGGSPSYEQYF. CDR3 DNA: TGTGCCTGGAGTGTACTAGGAGGAGTGTCGCAGGGAGGCAGCCCCTCCTACGAGCAGTACTTC.